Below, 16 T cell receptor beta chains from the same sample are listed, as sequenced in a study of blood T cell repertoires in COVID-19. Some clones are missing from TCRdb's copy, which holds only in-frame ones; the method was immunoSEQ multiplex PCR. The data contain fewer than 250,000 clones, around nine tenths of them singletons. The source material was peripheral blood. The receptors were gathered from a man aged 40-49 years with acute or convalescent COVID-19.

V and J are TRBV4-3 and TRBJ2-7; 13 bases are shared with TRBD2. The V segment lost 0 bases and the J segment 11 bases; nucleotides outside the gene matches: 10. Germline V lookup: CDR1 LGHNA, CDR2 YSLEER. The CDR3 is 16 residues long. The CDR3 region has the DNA TGCGCCAGCAGCCAAGAGTCTCCGGGACTAGCGGGAATAAAGTACTTC. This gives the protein CASSQESPGLAGIKYF.

CDR3 protein: CASSDDSRTQYF. CDR3 nucleotides: TGTGCCAGCAGTGATGACTCCCGGACGCAGTATTTT. The chain employs TRBV2 and TRBJ2-3; no reliable D call. CDR1 SNHLY and CDR2 FYNNEI come from the germline V gene. Trimming stripped 3 bases from V and 9 bases from J, with 10 bases between. This CDR3 comprises 12 residues.

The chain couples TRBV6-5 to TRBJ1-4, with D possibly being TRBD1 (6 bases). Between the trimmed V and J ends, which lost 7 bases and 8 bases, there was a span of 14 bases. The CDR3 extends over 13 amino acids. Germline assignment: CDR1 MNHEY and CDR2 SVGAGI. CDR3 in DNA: TGTGCCAGCAACGTGGGACATTCCGAAAAACTGTTTTTT. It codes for CASNVGHSEKLFF.

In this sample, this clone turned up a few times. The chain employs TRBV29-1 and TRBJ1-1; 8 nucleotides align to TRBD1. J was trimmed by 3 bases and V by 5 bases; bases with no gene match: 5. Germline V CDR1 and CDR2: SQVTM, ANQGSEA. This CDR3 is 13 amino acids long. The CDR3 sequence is CSVSLGQDTEAFF. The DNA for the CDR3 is TGCAGCGTTTCCTTGGGACAGGACACTGAAGCTTTCTTT.

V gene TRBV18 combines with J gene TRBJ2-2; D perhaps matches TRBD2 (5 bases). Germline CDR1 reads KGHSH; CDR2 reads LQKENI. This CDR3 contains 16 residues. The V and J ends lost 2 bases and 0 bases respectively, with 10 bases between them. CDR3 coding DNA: TGTGCCAGCTCACCAAGTGGGCGGGCGAACACCGGGGAGCTGTTTTTT. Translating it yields CASSPSGRANTGELFF.

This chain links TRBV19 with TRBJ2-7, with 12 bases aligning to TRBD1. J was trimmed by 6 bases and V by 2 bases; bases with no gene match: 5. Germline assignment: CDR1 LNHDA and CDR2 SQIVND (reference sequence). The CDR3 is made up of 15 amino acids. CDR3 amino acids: CASSIRGTGGSEQYF. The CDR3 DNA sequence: TGTGCCAGTAGTATAAGGGGGACAGGGGGCAGCGAGCAGTACTTC. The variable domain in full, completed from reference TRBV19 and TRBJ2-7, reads DGGITQSPKYLFRKEGQNVTLSCEQNLNHDAMYWYRQDPGQGLRLIYYSQIVNDFQKGDIAEGYSVSREKKESFPLTVTSAQKNPTAFYLCASSIRGTGGSEQYFGPGTRLTVT.

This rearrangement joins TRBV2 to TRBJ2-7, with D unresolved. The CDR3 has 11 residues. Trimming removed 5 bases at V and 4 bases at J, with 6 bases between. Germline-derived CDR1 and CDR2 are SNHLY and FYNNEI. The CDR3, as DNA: TGTGCCAGCAGTCCGTCGTACGAGCAGTACTTC. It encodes CASSPSYEQYF.

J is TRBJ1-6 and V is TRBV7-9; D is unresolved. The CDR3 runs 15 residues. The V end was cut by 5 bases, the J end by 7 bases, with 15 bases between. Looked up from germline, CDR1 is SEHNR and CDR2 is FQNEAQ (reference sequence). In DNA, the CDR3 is TGTGCCAGCAGCACGAGAGGGAGTGACAATTCACCCCTCCACTTT. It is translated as CASSTRGSDNSPLHF.

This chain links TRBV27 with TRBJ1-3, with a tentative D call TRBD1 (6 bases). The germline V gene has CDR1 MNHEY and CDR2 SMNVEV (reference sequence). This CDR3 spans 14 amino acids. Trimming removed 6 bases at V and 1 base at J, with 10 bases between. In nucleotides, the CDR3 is TGTGCCAGCAGCCGTACAGGGTCTGGAAACACCATATATTTT. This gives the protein CASSRTGSGNTIYF.

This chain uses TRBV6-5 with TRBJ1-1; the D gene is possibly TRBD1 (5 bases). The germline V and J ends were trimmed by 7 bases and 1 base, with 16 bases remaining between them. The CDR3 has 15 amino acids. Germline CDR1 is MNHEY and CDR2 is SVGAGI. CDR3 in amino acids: CASTQRGTRNTEAFF. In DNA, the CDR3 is TGTGCCAGCACCCAACGGGGGACCAGGAACACTGAAGCTTTCTTT.

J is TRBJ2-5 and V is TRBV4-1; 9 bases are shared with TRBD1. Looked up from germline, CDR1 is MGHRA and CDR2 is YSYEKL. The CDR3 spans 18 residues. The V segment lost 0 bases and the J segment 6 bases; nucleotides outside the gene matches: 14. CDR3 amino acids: CASSQDQPGQGVPKTQYF. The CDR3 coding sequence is TGCGCCAGCAGCCAAGATCAACCGGGACAGGGTGTGCCCAAGACCCAGTACTTC.

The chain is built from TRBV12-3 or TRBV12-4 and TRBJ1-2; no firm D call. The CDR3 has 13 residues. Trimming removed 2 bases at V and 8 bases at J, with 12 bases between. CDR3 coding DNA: TGTGCCAGCAGTTTACTGAGCCTTACCGGCTACACCTTC. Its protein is CASSLLSLTGYTF.

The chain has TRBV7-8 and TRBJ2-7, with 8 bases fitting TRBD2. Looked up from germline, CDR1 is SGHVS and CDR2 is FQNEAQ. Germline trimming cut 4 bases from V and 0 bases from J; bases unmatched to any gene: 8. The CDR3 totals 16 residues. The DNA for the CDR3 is TGTGCCAGCAGCTCCCCCGGGGGGGACCCCTCCTACGAGCAGTACTTC. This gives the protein CASSSPGGDPSYEQYF.

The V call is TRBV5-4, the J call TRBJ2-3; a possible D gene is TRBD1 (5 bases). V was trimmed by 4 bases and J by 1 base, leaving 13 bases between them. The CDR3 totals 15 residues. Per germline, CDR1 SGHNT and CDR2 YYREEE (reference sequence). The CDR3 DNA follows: TGTGCCAGCAGCCCAACAGGAAGCCGCACAGATACGCAGTATTTT. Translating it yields CASSPTGSRTDTQYF.

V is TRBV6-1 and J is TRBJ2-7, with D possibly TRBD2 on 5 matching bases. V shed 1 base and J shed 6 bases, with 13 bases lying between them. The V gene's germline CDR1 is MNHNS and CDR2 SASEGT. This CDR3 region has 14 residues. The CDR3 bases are TGTGCCAGCAGTGAAGGCGAGGGAGTGGGCGAGCAGTACTTC. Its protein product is CASSEGEGVGEQYF.

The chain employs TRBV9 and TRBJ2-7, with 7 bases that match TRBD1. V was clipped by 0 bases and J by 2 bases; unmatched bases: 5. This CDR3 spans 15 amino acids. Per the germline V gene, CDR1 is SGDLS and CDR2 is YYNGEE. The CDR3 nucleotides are TGTGCCAGCAGCGTAGGACAGGGCAAGACCTACGAGCAGTACTTC. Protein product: CASSVGQGKTYEQYF.